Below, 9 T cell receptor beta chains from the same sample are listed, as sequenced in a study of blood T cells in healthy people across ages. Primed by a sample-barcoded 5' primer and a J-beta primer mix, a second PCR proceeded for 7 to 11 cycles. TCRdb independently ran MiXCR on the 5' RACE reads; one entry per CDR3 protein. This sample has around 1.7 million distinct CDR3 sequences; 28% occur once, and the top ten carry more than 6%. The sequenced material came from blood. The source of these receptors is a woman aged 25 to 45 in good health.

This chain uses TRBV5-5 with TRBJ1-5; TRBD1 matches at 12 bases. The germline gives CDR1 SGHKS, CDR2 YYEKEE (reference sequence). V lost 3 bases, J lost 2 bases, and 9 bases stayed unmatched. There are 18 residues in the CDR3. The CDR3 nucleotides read TGTGCCAGCAGCTACGCCGCCGGGACAGGGGGCCGCAATCAGCCCCAGCATTTT. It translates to CASSYAAGTGGRNQPQHF.

The CDR3 reads CSASGRVTDTQYF. The CDR3 bases are TGCAGTGCTAGCGGGAGGGTCACAGATACGCAGTATTTT. The chain links TRBV20-1 to TRBJ2-3, with 8 bases matching TRBD2. Germline V gives CDR1 DFQATT, CDR2 SNEGSKA (reference sequence). Trimming removed 3 bases from V and 2 bases from J; junction bases left unmatched: 1. CDR3 length: 13 amino acids.

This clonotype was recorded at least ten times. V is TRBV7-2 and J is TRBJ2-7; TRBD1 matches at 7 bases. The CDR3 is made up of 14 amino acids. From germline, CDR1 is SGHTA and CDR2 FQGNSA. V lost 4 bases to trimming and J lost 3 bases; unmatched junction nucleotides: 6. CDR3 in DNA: TGTGCCAGCAGCTCCGGACAGGATCGCTACGAGCAGTACTTC. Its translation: CASSSGQDRYEQYF.

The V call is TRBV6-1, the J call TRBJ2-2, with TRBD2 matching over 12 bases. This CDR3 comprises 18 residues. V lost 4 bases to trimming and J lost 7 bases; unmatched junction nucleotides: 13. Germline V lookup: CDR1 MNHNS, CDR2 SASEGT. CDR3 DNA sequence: TGTGCCAGCAGTGGCAACCTAGCGGGGGGGCCTTACGGCGGGGAGCTGTTTTTT. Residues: CASSGNLAGGPYGGELFF.

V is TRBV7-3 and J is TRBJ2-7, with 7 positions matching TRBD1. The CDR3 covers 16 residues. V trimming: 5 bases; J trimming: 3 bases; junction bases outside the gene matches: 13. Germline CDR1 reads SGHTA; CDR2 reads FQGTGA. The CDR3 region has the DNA TGTGCCAGCAGCCTTAATGGGGACAGCGTAATCTACGAGCAGTACTTC. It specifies CASSLNGDSVIYEQYF.

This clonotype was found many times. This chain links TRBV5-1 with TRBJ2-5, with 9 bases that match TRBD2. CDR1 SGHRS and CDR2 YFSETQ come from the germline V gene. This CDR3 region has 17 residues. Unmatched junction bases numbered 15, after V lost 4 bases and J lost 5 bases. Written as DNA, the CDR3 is TGCGCCAGCAGCCTAGCCCTCTCTAGCGGGAATGAGGAGACCCAGTACTTC. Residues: CASSLALSSGNEETQYF.

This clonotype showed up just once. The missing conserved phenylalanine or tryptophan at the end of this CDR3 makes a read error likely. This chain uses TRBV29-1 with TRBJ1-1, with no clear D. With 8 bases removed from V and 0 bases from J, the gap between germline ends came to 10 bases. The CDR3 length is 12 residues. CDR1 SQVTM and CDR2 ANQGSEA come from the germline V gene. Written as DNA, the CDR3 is TGCAGCTCTGAGGTTTTGAACACTGAAGCTTTCTTG. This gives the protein CSSEVLNTEAFL.

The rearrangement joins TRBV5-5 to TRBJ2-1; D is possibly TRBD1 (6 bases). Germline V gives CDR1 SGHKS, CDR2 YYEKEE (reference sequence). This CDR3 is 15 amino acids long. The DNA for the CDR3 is TGTGCTAGCCAGCCGTCGCCAGGGACATACAATGAGCAGTTCTTC. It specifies CASQPSPGTYNEQFF.

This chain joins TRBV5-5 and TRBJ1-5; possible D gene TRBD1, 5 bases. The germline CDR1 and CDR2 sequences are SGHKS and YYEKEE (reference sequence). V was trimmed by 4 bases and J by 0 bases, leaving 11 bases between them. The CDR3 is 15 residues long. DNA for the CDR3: TGTGCCAGCAGCGGGGGGGATTATAGCAATCAGCCCCAGCATTTT. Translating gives CASSGGDYSNQPQHF.